This T cell receptor (beta chain) was sequenced during a study of cytomegalovirus exposure and HLA in healthy donors. Study-wide results and limits: Cytomegalovirus status was reportedly diagnosed by the classifier with high sensitivity and specificity.

CDR1 is MGHRA and CDR2 is YSYEKL in the germline V gene. The CDR3 is 14 residues long. Trimming pared 4 bases from V and 1 base from J, leaving 10 bases between. Remarks on this clone: Its antigen is undetermined.

Produced via immunoSEQ multiplex PCR; TCRdb's table is partial and in-frame only. The sample has roughly 310,000 clones, roughly 86% seen once. This receptor was obtained from a man younger than 40 in good health and CMV-seronegative. Sequenced input: PBMCs. The rearrangement uses TRBV4-1 and TRBJ1-1; the D gene is possibly TRBD1 (5 bases). The CDR3 sequence: CASSPAGSNTEAFF. The CDR3 DNA reads TGCGCCAGCAGCCCCGCAGGGTCGAACACTGAAGCTTTCTTT.